Reported below is one T cell receptor (beta chain). What it recognizes is unknown. CDR3 length equals 14 residues. The V gene lost 7 bases and the J gene lost 1 base, with 17 bases spanning the gap. Germline V gene data show CDR1 as SQVTM and CDR2 as ANQGSEA. CD45RO-negative, CCR7-positively selected cells formed the naive CD8 fraction, excluding terminally differentiated effector memory CD45RA+ cells. Donation came from healthy HIV-negative adults that had no recent acute infections or vaccinations. This record belongs to a study of shared clonotypes between healthy human individuals. The data were produced by immunoSEQ multiplex PCR, yet TCRdb's version contains in-frame clones alone and is incomplete. Of some 2.1 million clones listed, about 93% were seen once; the top ten hold more than 1.5%. Regarding the study as a whole: Compared with memory subsets, naive subsets generally had larger estimated richness. The study sampled only blood, and tissue repertoires likely differ.

Sequenced sample: naive CD8+ T cells from PBMCs. The source of this sequence is a man between 18 and 29 years old in good health. Some clones in this sample may be carry-over from other donors' samples. The chain has TRBV29-1 and TRBJ2-7; D might be TRBD2 (6 bases). This CDR3 reads CSASGRGLSYEQYF. The CDR3 DNA reads as TGCAGCGCCTCCGGGCGGGGACTGTCCTACGAGCAGTACTTC.